The sequence of this TCR beta chain was determined in a study of cytomegalovirus exposure and HLA in healthy donors. General study results and limits: Three chains tied to CMV proved CMV antigen-specific in vitro.

CDR1 is GTSNPN, CDR2 SVGIG, per germline (reference sequence). Trimming stripped 0 bases from V and 5 bases from J, with 12 bases between. CDR3 length: 14 residues. With respect to this clone: What it recognizes is unknown.

Only in-frame clones appear in the TCRdb table, and some are missing; sequencing was by immunoSEQ multiplex PCR. This table holds about 150,000 clones, 70% to 90% found once. This clonotype was sampled from a human donor in good health. Input material: PBMCs. The J gene is TRBJ2-3, the V gene TRBV30, with D possibly being TRBD1 (6 bases). The CDR3 is CAWSVRFRGDTQYF. The CDR3 nucleotides read TGTGCCTGGAGTGTACGATTCAGGGGAGATACGCAGTATTTT.